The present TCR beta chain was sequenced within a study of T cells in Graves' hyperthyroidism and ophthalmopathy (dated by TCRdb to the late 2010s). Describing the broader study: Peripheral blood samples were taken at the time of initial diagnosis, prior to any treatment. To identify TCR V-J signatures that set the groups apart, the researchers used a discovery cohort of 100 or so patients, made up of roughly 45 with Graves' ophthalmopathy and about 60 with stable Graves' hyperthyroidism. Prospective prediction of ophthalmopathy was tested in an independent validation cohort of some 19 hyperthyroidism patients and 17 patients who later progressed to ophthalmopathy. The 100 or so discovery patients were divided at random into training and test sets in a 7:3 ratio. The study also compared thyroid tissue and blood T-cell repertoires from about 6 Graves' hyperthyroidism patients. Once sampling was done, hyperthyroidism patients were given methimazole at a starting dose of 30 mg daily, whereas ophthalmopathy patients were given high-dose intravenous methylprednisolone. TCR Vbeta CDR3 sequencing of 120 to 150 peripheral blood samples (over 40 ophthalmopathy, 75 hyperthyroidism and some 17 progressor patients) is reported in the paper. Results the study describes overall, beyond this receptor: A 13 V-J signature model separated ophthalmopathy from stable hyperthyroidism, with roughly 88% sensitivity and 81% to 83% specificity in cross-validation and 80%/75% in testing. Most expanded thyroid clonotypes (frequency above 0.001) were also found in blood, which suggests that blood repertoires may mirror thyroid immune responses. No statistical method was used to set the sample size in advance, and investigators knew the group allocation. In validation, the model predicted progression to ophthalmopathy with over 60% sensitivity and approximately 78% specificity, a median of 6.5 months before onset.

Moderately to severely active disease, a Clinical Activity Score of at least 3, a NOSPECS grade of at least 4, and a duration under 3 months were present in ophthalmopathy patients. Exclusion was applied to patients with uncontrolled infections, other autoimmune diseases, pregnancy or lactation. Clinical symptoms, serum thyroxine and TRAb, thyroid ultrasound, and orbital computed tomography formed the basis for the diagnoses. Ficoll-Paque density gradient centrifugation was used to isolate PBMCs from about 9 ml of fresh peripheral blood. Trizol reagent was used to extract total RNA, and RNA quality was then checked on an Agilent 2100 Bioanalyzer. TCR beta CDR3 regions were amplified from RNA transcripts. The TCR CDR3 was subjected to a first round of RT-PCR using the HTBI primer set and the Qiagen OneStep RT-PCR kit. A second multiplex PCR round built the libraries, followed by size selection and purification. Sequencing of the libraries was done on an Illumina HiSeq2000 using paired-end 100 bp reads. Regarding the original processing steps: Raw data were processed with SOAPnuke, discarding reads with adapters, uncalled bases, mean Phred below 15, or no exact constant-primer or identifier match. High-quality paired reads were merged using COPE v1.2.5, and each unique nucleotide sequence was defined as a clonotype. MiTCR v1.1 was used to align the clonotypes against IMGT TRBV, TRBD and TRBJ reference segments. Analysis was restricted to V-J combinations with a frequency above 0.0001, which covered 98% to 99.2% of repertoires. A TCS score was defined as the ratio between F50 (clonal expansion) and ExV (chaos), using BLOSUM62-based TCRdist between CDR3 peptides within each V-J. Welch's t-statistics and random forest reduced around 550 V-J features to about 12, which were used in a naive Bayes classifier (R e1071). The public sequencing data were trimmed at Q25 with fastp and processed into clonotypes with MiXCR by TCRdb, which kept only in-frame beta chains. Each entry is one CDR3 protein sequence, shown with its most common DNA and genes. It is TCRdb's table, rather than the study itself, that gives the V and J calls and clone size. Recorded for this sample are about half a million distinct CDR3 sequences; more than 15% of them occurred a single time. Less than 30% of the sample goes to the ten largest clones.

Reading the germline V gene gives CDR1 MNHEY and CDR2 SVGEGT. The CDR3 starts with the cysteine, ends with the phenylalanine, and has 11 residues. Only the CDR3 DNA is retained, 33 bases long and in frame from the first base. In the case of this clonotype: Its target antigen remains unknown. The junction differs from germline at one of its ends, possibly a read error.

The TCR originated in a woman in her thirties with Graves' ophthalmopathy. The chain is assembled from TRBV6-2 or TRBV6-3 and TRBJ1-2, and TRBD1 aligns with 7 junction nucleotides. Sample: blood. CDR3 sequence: CASSYEGGPAF. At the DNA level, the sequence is TGTGCCAGCAGTTACGAAGGGGGCCCTGCCTTC.